These 3 T cell receptor beta chains were all obtained from the same sample, sequenced in a study of siplizumab effects on memory and regulatory T cells (dated by TCRdb to between 2018 and 2021). Library preparation employed the immunoSEQ multiplex PCR assay. TCRdb provides this immuneACCESS table in a form limited to in-frame rearrangements. Some clones are lacking; in checked studies, under half of them reflect an unresolved V gene, and why the rest are absent is not known. For this sample there are about 56,000 clones; less than 98% appear just once. Approximately 1% of the sample is held by the ten biggest clonotypes. Sequencing input: naive CD8+ T cells sorted from blood. The cell subset or site tag for this specimen amounts to: unstimulated naive T cells. All receptors derive from a human donor in good health.

The chain uses TRBV4-1 and TRBJ1-3, with 7 nucleotides matching TRBD1. The length of the CDR3 is 16 residues. From germline, CDR1 is MGHRA and CDR2 YSYEKL. V lost 4 bases, J lost 0 bases, and 6 bases stayed unmatched. The CDR3 bases are TGCGCCAGCAGCCCACAGGGGAATTTCTCTGGAAACACCATATATTTT. It is translated as CASSPQGNFSGNTIYF.

V is TRBV11-2 and J is TRBJ2-1, with D tentatively TRBD2 (5 bases). The V end lost 2 bases, the J end lost 6 bases, and 11 bases lay between the germline ends. Germline V gene sequence: CDR1 SGHAT, CDR2 FQNNGV. CDR3 length equals 14 residues. The CDR3 here is CASSLNGGSNEQFF. DNA for the CDR3: TGTGCCAGCAGCTTAAACGGAGGTTCCAATGAGCAGTTCTTC.

The chain has TRBV15 and TRBJ1-1, with D unclear. Germline assignment: CDR1 LNHNV and CDR2 YYDKDF (reference sequence). The V gene lost 0 bases and the J gene lost 4 bases, with 6 bases spanning the gap. The length of the CDR3 is 13 residues. The CDR3 spells CATSRDRGTEAFF. CDR3 DNA: TGTGCCACCAGCAGAGATCGCGGCACTGAAGCTTTCTTT.